This T cell receptor (beta chain) stems from a study of CD8 T cells in cerebrospinal fluid in Alzheimer's disease (dated by TCRdb to the early 2020s). In the study overall: The study assessed CSF T cell clonal expansion with two single-cell approaches: plate-based nested PCR sequencing and droplet-based sequencing. Whether clonally expanded T cells were present in cerebrospinal fluid from healthy elderly individuals and from patients with neurodegenerative disease was tested. In the droplet-based CSF analysis comparing patients with controls, there were roughly ten healthy controls (10,876 cells) and roughly ten patients with MCI or Alzheimer's disease (10,391 cells). The CSF gene-expression analysis, which included patients with Parkinson's disease, covered a total of about 25 samples.

Because antigen-specific T cells had previously been reported in Parkinson's disease blood, the researchers used Parkinson's disease patients as a neurodegenerative disease comparison group. Acute infectious disease was absent in all participants, and all participants were in good physical condition. Neurodegeneration in patients was confirmed with biomarkers including neurofilament, amyloid-beta and tau. For droplet-based sequencing, live CSF cells were sorted with a live/dead marker. CSF was obtained by lumbar puncture, and immune cells were pelleted by centrifugation at 300g. Each CSF sample was examined for red blood cells, and any sample with blood contamination was excluded. CSF cells were cryopreserved in freezing medium, frozen overnight at -80 degrees C, and subsequently stored in liquid nitrogen. CSF samples were stored for less than six months before analysis. Library creation used 10x single-cell sequencing. 10X Genomics single-cell V(D)J and 5' gene-expression libraries were used to profile CSF cells. CSF single-cell TCR libraries were sequenced on an Illumina NextSeq550. As for the authors' bioinformatics: V(D)J reads were aligned to the vdj-GRCh38 alts ensemble 2.0.0 reference and processed with the Cell Ranger vdj pipeline. Cell barcodes sharing the same set of productive CDR3 nucleotide sequences were defined as clonotypes. Clonotype information was added to Seurat v3.0 gene-expression metadata to link clonality with transcriptional profiles. CSF cells with more than 1,800 genes, more than 7,500 UMIs or more than 10% mitochondrial reads were excluded. To find TCRs with known antigen specificity, CDR3-beta sequences were matched against VDJdb. Network analysis of clone sharing used the R package qgraph and included only TCRs with complete alpha and beta chains. One entry per CDR3 protein sequence results from the TCRdb reprocessing of the reads, with DNA left out. TCRdb's processing, not the authors', yielded these V and J calls. The sample table records over 650 distinct CDR3 sequences. Roughly a tenth of the sample lies in the top ten.

From its cysteine to its phenylalanine, the CDR3 spans 16 amino acids. The coding DNA is unavailable. CDR1 DFQATT and CDR2 SNEGSKA are derived from the germline V gene (reference sequence). A count is missing, but by frequency this clonotype is medium-sized (0.01 to 0.1%). No cognate antigen has been identified for it. What the work shows at the level of the full study, not this receptor alone: A higher percentage of TCRs was made up by the largest CSF clone in patients with MCI or Alzheimer's disease than in controls. Finding EBV-specific TCRs in CSF, the authors cautioned, does not establish a causal link between EBV and Alzheimer's disease. Only samples with detectable clones (approximately 11 healthy, 5 MCI, 5 AD, 6 PD) were included in the overall clonality comparison. The EBV-specific clones were neither the most highly expanded clones nor enriched among patients. When data were pooled, most of the 6 Alzheimer's patients but only 1 of 10 healthy subjects had a highly expanded clone, defined as at least 3% of TCRs.

Sequenced sample: cerebrospinal fluid. The TCR originated in a human donor with Parkinson's disease. This sequence uses TRBV20-1 and TRBJ1-6; TCRdb's D call of TRBD1 is untestable without DNA. CDR3 sequence: CSAADLGGGNNSPLHF.